This entry lists 20 T cell receptor beta chains sequenced from one sample in a study of post-analysis software for immune sequencing data. No cognate antigen is known for these TCRs. Study-wide results and caveats: Several TRBV segments (TRBV5-6, TRBV5-1 and TRBV20-1 among them) occurred more frequently in patients than in controls.

Sequencing libraries made from TCR beta cDNA carried unique molecular identifiers. TCRdb independently ran MiXCR on the PCR reads; one entry per CDR3 protein. The data hold about 560,000 distinct CDR3 sequences, with roughly two fifths observed a single time. Material: blood. Receptor source: a girl between 5 and 17 years old with multiple sclerosis.

CDR3 amino acids: CSAIDRVDGYTF. In DNA form, the CDR3 reads TGCAGTGCCATAGACAGGGTCGACGGCTACACCTTC. This chain uses TRBV20-1 with TRBJ1-2; 7 positions match TRBD1. V dropped 6 bases and J dropped 8; count of bases not matched to a gene: 9. The CDR3 has 12 amino acids. Germline lookup yields CDR1 DFQATT and CDR2 SNEGSKA (reference sequence).

This chain uses TRBV20-1 with TRBJ1-4; D gene unclear. CDR1 and CDR2 from the germline V gene are DFQATT and SNEGSKA (reference sequence). The V gene lost 5 bases and the J gene lost 0 bases, with 7 bases spanning the gap. The CDR3 has 13 amino acids. DNA for the CDR3: TGCAGTGCTTATCCCGCAACTAATGAAAAACTGTTTTTT. Its protein product is CSAYPATNEKLFF.

This clonotype was observed a single time. This chain connects TRBV6-4 to TRBJ1-1; possibly TRBD1 for D (5 bases). Trimming took 4 bases from V and 8 from J, leaving 23 bases between them. The germline V gene encodes CDR1 MRHNA and CDR2 SNTAGT. CDR3 length equals 16 residues. The CDR3 is CASSASPPIRDEEAFF. For the CDR3, the DNA is TGTGCCAGCAGTGCTTCCCCCCCCATCCGGGACGAAGAAGCTTTCTTT.

V and J are TRBV20-1 and TRBJ1-5; D may be TRBD1 (6 bases). The V and J ends lost 0 bases and 5 bases respectively, with 14 bases between them. CDR3 length: 15 residues. CDR1 and CDR2 from the germline V gene are DFQATT and SNEGSKA (reference sequence). The CDR3 region has the DNA TGCAGTGCTAGAGATCGTTCAGGGGTAGATCAGCCCCAGCATTTT. This encodes CSARDRSGVDQPQHF.

V gene TRBV7-3 combines with J gene TRBJ1-1; possible D gene TRBD1, 5 bases. This CDR3 is 13 amino acids long. From germline, CDR1 is SGHTA and CDR2 FQGTGA. Between the trimmed V and J ends, which lost 6 bases and 1 base, there was a span of 9 bases. CDR3: CASRDKANTEAFF. The CDR3 coding sequence is TGTGCCAGCAGGGACAAAGCGAACACTGAAGCTTTCTTT. The variable domain in full, completed from reference TRBV7-3 and TRBJ1-1, reads GAGVSQTPSNKVTEKGKYVELRCDPISGHTALYWYRQSLGQGPEFLIYFQGTGAADDSGLPNDRFFAVRPEGSVSTLKIQRTERGDSAVYLCASRDKANTEAFFGQGTRLTVV.

This rearrangement joins TRBV6-1 to TRBJ1-1; no firm D call. Germline CDR1 MNHNS, CDR2 SASEGT. V lost 4 bases, J lost 1 base, and 7 bases lay in between. CDR3 length: 13 residues. In DNA form, the CDR3 reads TGTGCCAGCAGTGGAGGCTGGAACACTGAAGCTTTCTTT. Its protein product is CASSGGWNTEAFF.

CDR3 in DNA: TGCAGTGCTAGAAGTCTCCGAGCCTACGAGCAGTACTTC. Amino acids: CSARSLRAYEQYF. The chain uses TRBV20-1 and TRBJ2-7; D call uncertain. V shed 2 bases and J shed 2 bases, with 10 bases lying between them. CDR3 size: 13 residues. Germline CDR1 is DFQATT and CDR2 is SNEGSKA (reference sequence).

Regarding this clonotype: Germline and junction disagree at one end, which may indicate a read error. Here the CDR3 DNA reads TGTGCTAGCAGCTTATTCCCGAGGGACCAGCGGGAGGTGAGCGGCAATGAGCAGTTCTTC. This encodes CASSLFPRDQREVSGNEQFF. This chain connects TRBV7-7 to TRBJ2-1; 9 bases agree with TRBD2. The CDR3 runs to 20 residues. Germline loops: CDR1 SSHAT, CDR2 FNYEAQ (reference sequence).

This clonotype was counted only a few times. This chain uses TRBV5-1 with TRBJ2-7; D perhaps matches TRBD1 (5 bases). The germline V gene has CDR1 SGHRS and CDR2 YFSETQ. The CDR3 sequence is 14 residues long. V was clipped by 0 bases and J by 10 bases, with 17 bases between them. The CDR3 protein is CASSLGQQQEAQYF. The DNA for the CDR3 is TGCGCCAGCAGCTTGGGACAGCAACAAGAGGCCCAGTACTTC.

This clonotype was observed a handful of times. The chain employs TRBV29-1 and TRBJ2-1, with 9 positions matching TRBD1. The CDR3 sequence is 15 residues long. Looked up from germline, CDR1 is SQVTM and CDR2 is ANQGSEA. The junction had 9 bases not matched to a gene; V was cut back by 4 bases and J by 5 bases. The CDR3 protein is CSVVNPRTGDNEQFF. CDR3 DNA: TGCAGCGTTGTTAATCCTAGGACAGGGGACAATGAGCAGTTCTTC.

The chain couples TRBV20-1 to TRBJ1-5, with 7 bases matching TRBD1. The CDR3 length is 13 residues. Germline values: CDR1 DFQATT, CDR2 SNEGSKA (reference sequence). V shed 4 bases and J 4 bases; nucleotides not matched to a gene: 4. CDR3 region: CSAKGTANQPQHF. The CDR3 DNA reads TGCAGTGCTAAAGGGACAGCGAATCAGCCCCAGCATTTT.

The V and J genes are TRBV11-2 and TRBJ2-1; 11 positions agree with TRBD2. The CDR3 runs to 17 residues. The germline CDR1 and CDR2 sequences are SGHAT and FQNNGV. With V trimmed by 1 base and J by 9 bases, 11 bases remained unmatched. In nucleotides, the CDR3 is TGTGCCAGCAGCTTAGCGGGTAGCGGGAGGGCCAGGGGTGAGCAGTTCTTC. Translation gives CASSLAGSGRARGEQFF.

The chain uses TRBV3-1 and TRBJ2-7; 10 bases agree with TRBD1. The germline V gene has CDR1 LGHDT and CDR2 YNNKEL (reference sequence). V dropped 4 bases and J dropped 3; count of bases not matched to a gene: 6. This CDR3 region has 15 residues. DNA for the CDR3: TGTGCCAGCAGCCCCCGGGACAGGGGACACTACGAGCAGTACTTC. Its translation is CASSPRDRGHYEQYF.

V is TRBV5-6 and J is TRBJ2-3; 11 bases map to TRBD2. Germline V gene lookup returns CDR1 SGHDT and CDR2 YYEEEE. The CDR3 extends over 19 amino acids. V gave up 2 bases and J gave up 2 bases; unmatched junction bases: 13. The CDR3 loop reads CASSFPEALAGGSTDTQYF. For the CDR3, the DNA is TGTGCCAGCAGCTTCCCGGAGGCTCTAGCGGGAGGATCCACAGATACGCAGTATTTT.

This sequence joins TRBV29-1 and TRBJ2-5; D might be TRBD1 or TRBD2, each matching 5 bases. The CDR3 has 11 residues. V was trimmed by 6 bases and J by 11 bases, leaving 16 bases between them. The germline V gene encodes CDR1 SQVTM and CDR2 ANQGSEA. As DNA, the CDR3 is TGCAGCGTGGGGACGGATGGGGAGCAGTACTTC. It encodes CSVGTDGEQYF.

This clonotype was seen a few times. V and J are TRBV13 and TRBJ1-1; TRBD1 matches at 8 bases. This CDR3 comprises 15 residues. Looked up from germline, CDR1 is PRHDT and CDR2 is FYEKMQ (reference sequence). Unmatched junction bases numbered 7, after V lost 4 bases and J lost 3 bases. DNA of the CDR3: TGTGCCAGCAGCTACCGACAGGGGAGGTACACTGAAGCTTTCTTT. The encoded protein is CASSYRQGRYTEAFF.

This clonotype has only a few counts. The chain couples TRBV5-5 to TRBJ2-3; no clear D gene. Germline assignment: CDR1 SGHKS and CDR2 YYEKEE (reference sequence). The CDR3 is 17 residues long. Between the trimmed V and J ends, which lost 5 bases and 2 bases, there was a span of 21 bases. CDR3 DNA sequence: TGTGCCAGCAGATTACACGGCGGCGGATCCCCCACAGATACGCAGTATTTT. It encodes CASRLHGGGSPTDTQYF. Filled out from reference TRBV5-5 and TRBJ2-3, the complete variable domain reads DAGVTQSPTHLIKTRGQQVTLRCSPISGHKSVSWYQQVLGQGPQFIFQYYEKEERGRGNFPDRFSARQFPNYSSELNVNALLLGDSALYLCASRLHGGGSPTDTQYFGPGTRLTVL.

This rearrangement joins TRBV3-1 to TRBJ2-1; D not certain. V was shortened by 2 bases and J by 4 bases, with 21 bases between the two germline ends. Germline CDR1 reads LGHDT; CDR2 reads YNNKEL (reference sequence). The length of the CDR3 is 18 residues. The CDR3 DNA reads TGTGCCAGCAGCCAATTCAGTGAGAGACTTCGATTTTACAATGAGCAGTTCTTC. Encoded protein: CASSQFSERLRFYNEQFF.

V usage is TRBV6-5 and J usage is TRBJ1-1; 8 bases are a match to TRBD1. Germline CDR1 MNHEY, CDR2 SVGAGI. The CDR3 sequence is 15 residues long. Trimming at V came to 5 bases and at J to 5 bases, leaving 10 bases not matched to a gene. Here the CDR3 reads CASSQTRQGWTEAFF. The CDR3 region has the DNA TGTGCCAGCAGTCAAACCCGACAGGGGTGGACTGAAGCTTTCTTT.

The chain joins TRBV25-1 to TRBJ2-7; 7 bases are shared with TRBD2. There are 17 residues in the CDR3. Germline loops: CDR1 MGHDK, CDR2 SYGVNS. Germline trimming cut 2 bases from V and 0 bases from J; bases unmatched to any gene: 10. The CDR3, as DNA: TGTGCCAGCAGTGAAGGTCTGGGGCGGGGGAGCTCCTACGAGCAGTACTTC. This codes for CASSEGLGRGSSYEQYF.